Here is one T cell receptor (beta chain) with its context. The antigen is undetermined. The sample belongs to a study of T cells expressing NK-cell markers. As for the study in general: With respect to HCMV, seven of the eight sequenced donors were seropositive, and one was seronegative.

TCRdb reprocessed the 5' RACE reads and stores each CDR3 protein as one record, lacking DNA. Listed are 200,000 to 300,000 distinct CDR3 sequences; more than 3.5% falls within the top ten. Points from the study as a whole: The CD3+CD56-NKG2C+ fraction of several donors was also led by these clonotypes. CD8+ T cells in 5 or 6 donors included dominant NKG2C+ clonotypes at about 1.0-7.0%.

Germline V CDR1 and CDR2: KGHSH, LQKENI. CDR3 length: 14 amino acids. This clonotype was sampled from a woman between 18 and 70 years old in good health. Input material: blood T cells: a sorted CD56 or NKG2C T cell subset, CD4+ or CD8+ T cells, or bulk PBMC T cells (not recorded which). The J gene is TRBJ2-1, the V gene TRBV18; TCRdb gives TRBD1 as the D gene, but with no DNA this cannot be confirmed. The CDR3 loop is CASSPRGAGDEQFF.